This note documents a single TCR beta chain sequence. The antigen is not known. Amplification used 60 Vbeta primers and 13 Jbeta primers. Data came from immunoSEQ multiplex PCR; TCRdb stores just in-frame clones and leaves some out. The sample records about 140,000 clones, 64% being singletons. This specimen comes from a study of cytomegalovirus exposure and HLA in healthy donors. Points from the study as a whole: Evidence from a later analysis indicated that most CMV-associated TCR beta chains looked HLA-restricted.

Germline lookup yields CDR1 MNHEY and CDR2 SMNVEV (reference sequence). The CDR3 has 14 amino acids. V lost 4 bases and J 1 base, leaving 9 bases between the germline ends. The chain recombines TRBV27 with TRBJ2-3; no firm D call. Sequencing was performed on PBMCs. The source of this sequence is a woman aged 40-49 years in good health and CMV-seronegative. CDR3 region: CASSYSRGTDTQYF. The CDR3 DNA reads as TGTGCCAGCAGTTATTCACGGGGCACAGATACGCAGTATTTT.